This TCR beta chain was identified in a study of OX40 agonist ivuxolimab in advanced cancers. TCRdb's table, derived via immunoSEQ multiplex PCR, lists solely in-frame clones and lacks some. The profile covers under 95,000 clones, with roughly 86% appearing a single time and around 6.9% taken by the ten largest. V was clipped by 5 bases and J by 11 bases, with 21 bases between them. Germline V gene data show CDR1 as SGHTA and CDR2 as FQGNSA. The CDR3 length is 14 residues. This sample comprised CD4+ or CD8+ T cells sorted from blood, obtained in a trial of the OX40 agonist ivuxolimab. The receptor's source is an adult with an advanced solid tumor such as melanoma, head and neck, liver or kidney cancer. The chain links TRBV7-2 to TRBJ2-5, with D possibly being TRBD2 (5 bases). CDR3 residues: CASSPQEAASEQYF. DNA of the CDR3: TGTGCCAGCAGCCCCCAGGAGGCGGCGAGTGAGCAGTACTTC. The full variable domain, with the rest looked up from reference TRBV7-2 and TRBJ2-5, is GAGVSQSPSNKVTEKGKDVELRCDPISGHTALYWYRQSLGQGLEFLIYFQGNSAPDKSGLPSDRFSAERTGGSVSTLTIQRTQQEDSAVYLCASSPQEAASEQYFGPGTRLLVL.